Listed below are T cell receptor beta chains from one sample, sequenced in a study of T cell responses to AZD1222 COVID-19 vaccine. TCRdb's copy holds only in-frame clones and misses some; the assay was immunoSEQ multiplex PCR. This table has fewer than 250,000 clones, about 92% appearing once. The input for sequencing was peripheral blood, taken on day 0 of AZD1222 vaccination. These receptors were collected from an adult in good health. CDR3s include the opening cysteine and the closing phenylalanine or tryptophan. The order of the fields is V gene, D gene, J gene, CDR3 DNA, CDR3 protein. The D gene is left open where the match is weak.

V gene: TRBV5-4; D gene: -; J gene: TRBJ2-2; CDR3 DNA: TGTGCCAGCAGCTTGGCTGGGATGGGGGTTGTCGGGGAGCTGTTTTTT; CDR3 protein: CASSLAGMGVVGELFF
V gene: TRBV19; D gene: TRBD1; J gene: TRBJ1-2; CDR3 DNA: TGTGCCAGTGGGACAGACAATGACTATGGCTACACCTTC; CDR3 protein: CASGTDNDYGYTF
V gene: TRBV7-2; D gene: -; J gene: TRBJ1-1; CDR3 DNA: TGTGCCAGCAGCCAGGTCACAAACACTGAAGCTTTCTTT; CDR3 protein: CASSQVTNTEAFF
V gene: TRBV13; D gene: TRBD2; J gene: TRBJ2-5; CDR3 DNA: TGTGCCAGCAGCTACGTAAGCGGGGGGGCCCGAGAGACCCAGTACTTC; CDR3 protein: CASSYVSGGARETQYF
V gene: TRBV7-3; D gene: -; J gene: TRBJ1-1; CDR3 DNA: TGTGCCAGCAGCTTAGAGGGCAGGTCGGTAGCTTTCTTT; CDR3 protein: CASSLEGRSVAFF
V gene: TRBV19; D gene: -; J gene: TRBJ2-5; CDR3 DNA: TGTGCCAGTAGTATCCGGGGAAGGGAAGAGACCCAGTACTTC; CDR3 protein: CASSIRGREETQYF
V gene: TRBV7-2; D gene: -; J gene: TRBJ1-1; CDR3 DNA: TGTGCCAGCAGCTTCTCCGACACTGAAGCTTTCTTT; CDR3 protein: CASSFSDTEAFF
V gene: TRBV30; D gene: TRBD2; J gene: TRBJ2-1; CDR3 DNA: TGTGCCTGGAGTGTACAGCGGGGGGGTGAGCAGTTCTTC; CDR3 protein: CAWSVQRGGEQFF
V gene: TRBV6-5; D gene: -; J gene: TRBJ1-3; CDR3 DNA: TGTGCCAGCAATAAGGGGCCTGGAAACACCATATATTTT; CDR3 protein: CASNKGPGNTIYF
V gene: TRBV21-1; D gene: -; J gene: TRBJ1-3; CDR3 DNA: TGTGCCAGCAGCTCCCCCAGGGGTACTGGCGGAAACACCATATATTTT; CDR3 protein: CASSSPRGTGGNTIYF
V gene: TRBV28; D gene: -; J gene: TRBJ1-4; CDR3 DNA: TGTGCCAGCAGGACCCCAGGGGTTTTGGGAGAAAAACTGTTTTTT; CDR3 protein: CASRTPGVLGEKLFF
V gene: TRBV2; D gene: TRBD2; J gene: TRBJ2-3; CDR3 DNA: TGTGCCAGCAGTGGGGGGAGACTAGCCGGCACAGATACGCAGTATTTT; CDR3 protein: CASSGGRLAGTDTQYF
V gene: TRBV24-1; D gene: -; J gene: TRBJ1-5; CDR3 DNA: TGTGCCACCAGTGAGAAGGGGCTAGGACAGCCCCAGCATTTT; CDR3 protein: CATSEKGLGQPQHF